A selection of T cell receptor beta chains follows, all from one sample in a study of blood T cell repertoires in COVID-19. Here immunoSEQ multiplex PCR was the method, and the copy in TCRdb shows in-frame clones only, minus some. This sample carries about 220,000 clones, approximately 78% of them seen once, and the ten largest clones take 4.5% to 5.5%. Sequencing input: peripheral blood. The receptors stem from a woman aged 65 to 85 with COVID-19, enrolled during active disease. Both conserved end residues are trimmed from each CDR3. A D gene is named only where the DNA matches it firmly.

D gene	J gene	V gene	CDR3 protein
TRBD1	TRBJ1-1	TRBV6-5	ASRQGRLHTEAF
-	TRBJ2-3	TRBV18	ASSPSGSDTQY
TRBD2	TRBJ2-3	TRBV11-2	ASLREAPSGQY
TRBD2	TRBJ2-1	TRBV19	ASSLSGGRAGEQF
-	TRBJ1-1	TRBV5-1	ASSLRDSRQGNTEAF
TRBD1	TRBJ1-2	TRBV24-1	ATSETGQRVRGYT
-	TRBJ1-2	TRBV27	ASSLGGLNSYGYT
-	TRBJ2-2	TRBV7-2	ASSPTTNTGELF
TRBD2	TRBJ2-3	TRBV10-3	AISYSGSGLDTQY
TRBD2	TRBJ2-3	TRBV4-1	ASSQGPSGRTTDTQY
-	TRBJ2-1	TRBV30	ASLGQGYNEQF
TRBD2	TRBJ2-7	TRBV29-1	SAKLAGGVQY
-	TRBJ1-1	TRBV28	ASSLKPTGREAF
-	TRBJ1-3	TRBV5-1	ASSPSQGQSGNTIY
-	TRBJ1-1	TRBV7-9	ASSPMTGITEAF
-	TRBJ2-2	TRBV19	ASTTGRLNTGELF
TRBD1	TRBJ2-7	TRBV9	ASSQMTGPYEQY
TRBD1	TRBJ2-3	TRBV7-2	ASSQTNLGGADTQY
TRBD2	TRBJ2-7	TRBV5-4	ASSLGKGLGLAGTHEQY
-	TRBJ2-3	TRBV6-5	ASSYRTSTDTQY
TRBD1	TRBJ2-7	TRBV19	ASSGQGDYSEQY
TRBD2	TRBJ2-7	TRBV5-8	ASSLRVGLGRAQEQY
-	TRBJ2-3	TRBV7-2	ASSLRERTTDTQY
TRBD1	TRBJ2-7	TRBV7-8	ASSPRQGAAYEQY
TRBD2	TRBJ2-7	TRBV28	ASRAGGGNEQY
-	TRBJ1-5	TRBV19	ASMDKRTNQPQH
TRBD1	TRBJ1-2	TRBV27	ASSQGGGYGYT
-	TRBJ1-1	TRBV28	ASRGGGAGTEAF
TRBD2	TRBJ2-5	TRBV5-5	ASSLASTAGMETQY
TRBD1	TRBJ2-2	TRBV9	ASSNRLGQGAVTGELF
TRBD2	TRBJ2-7	TRBV29-1	SVGGSSYEQY
TRBD1	TRBJ1-5	TRBV28	ASSKDRGQPQH
TRBD1	TRBJ2-3	TRBV18	ASSSDRGTDTQY